This TCR beta chain stems from a study of cytomegalovirus exposure and HLA in healthy donors. Germline loops: CDR1 MNHEY, CDR2 SVGAGI. The CDR3 is 15 amino acids. V dropped 5 bases and J dropped 0 bases, with 13 bases sitting between them. Generated by immunoSEQ multiplex PCR, the TCRdb table keeps only in-frame clones and is missing some. The repertoire has some 250,000 clones, around 89% of them found once; the top ten carry 0.37%. Turning to this clone: Its specificity is unknown.

Findings and caveats of the study: Published work reported that the classifier diagnosed cytomegalovirus status with high specificity and sensitivity. It was 150 or so TCR beta chains that were listed as cytomegalovirus-associated. Subsequent analysis revealed that first-cohort TCR clusters tended to co-occur in the 90 to 150 validation repertoires.

This receptor was obtained from a woman between 18 and 29 years old in good health and CMV-seronegative. Sequenced sample: PBMCs. This chain joins TRBV6-5 and TRBJ1-2; D is uncertain. CDR3 sequence: CASSPYFLTNYGYTF. The CDR3 DNA reads TGTGCCAGCAGTCCGTACTTTTTAACTAACTATGGCTACACCTTC.